This record looks at one T cell receptor beta chain sequence and its context. This specimen belongs to a study of control samples from healthy donors and cancer patients. Clones were read by immunoSEQ multiplex PCR, and TCRdb kept only the in-frame ones, dropping some. This sample yields about 82,000 clones, of which approximately 89% are seen a single time; over 15% belongs to the top ten. The CDR3 loop spans 16 amino acids. Trimming took off 0 bases at V and 3 bases at J, with 15 bases between the two ends. The V gene's germline CDR1 is ENHRY and CDR2 SYGVKD. The chain combines TRBV10-3 with TRBJ2-7; a weak D match, TRBD1 (5 bases). This receptor was obtained from a man over 45 in good health. Sequenced sample: blood. CDR3 nucleotides: TGTGCCATCAGTGAGTCGATGGATGTGGGGCGCTACGAGCAGTACGTC. Protein sequence: CAISESMDVGRYEQYV.